Listed here are 5 T cell receptor beta chains from one sample, sequenced in a study of vaccination effects on CD4 cells after COVID-19. No antigen is known for these receptors. Expansion of antigen-specific CD4+ T cells with viral peptide pools was carried out by the ViraFEST assay before sequencing. At the end of about 9 days of culture, CD4+ T cells were isolated. Prior SARS-CoV-2 infection was absent in the vaccine recipients, as shown by negative nucleocapsid antibodies. Some clones are missing from TCRdb's copy, which holds only in-frame ones; the method was immunoSEQ multiplex PCR. The sample gives 41,000 or so clones, under 70% of which show up once; about a quarter is in the top ten. This sample comprised CD4+ T cells from PBMCs cultured with HCoV-OC43 spike peptides, obtained before COVID-19 vaccination. Subset noted: HCoV-OC43 spike overlapping peptide pool stimulation. The receptors shown here come from a human donor who received a COVID-19 vaccine.

This clone has just a few counts. The V call is TRBV4-1, the J call TRBJ1-5; 7 bases map to TRBD1. Germline CDR1 reads MGHRA; CDR2 reads YSYEKL. The CDR3 has 14 amino acids. V lost 0 bases, J lost 7 bases, and 3 bases stayed unmatched. The DNA of the CDR3 is TGCGCCAGCAGCCAAGATGACAGGGCACAGCCCCAGCATTTT. Its translation: CASSQDDRAQPQHF.

V and J are TRBV21-1 and TRBJ2-7; the D segment call TRBD2 is taken from the table without a DNA check. TRBV21-1 is designated a pseudogene. This CDR3 spans 14 amino acids. CDR3 sequence reads: CASTSEPPTYEQYF. The CDR3 coding sequence is TGTGCCAGCACCTCCGAACCTCCTACCTACGAGCAGTACTTC.

The chain couples TRBV5-1 to TRBJ2-3; 12 bases align to TRBD1. This CDR3 has 15 amino acids. J gave up 7 bases and V 2 bases, and 5 bases lay outside the gene matches. Germline V gene sequence: CDR1 SGHRS, CDR2 YFSETQ. The CDR3 region has the DNA TGCGCCAGCAGCTTCGAGGGACAGGGGGCTTATACGCAGTATTTT. Translation: CASSFEGQGAYTQYF.

This clone was detected many times. This sequence joins TRBV7-8 and TRBJ2-3; possibly TRBD2 for D (5 bases). V lost 6 bases to trimming and J lost 9 bases, with 16 bases between them. Germline loops: CDR1 SGHVS, CDR2 FQNEAQ. The CDR3 contains 13 residues. CDR3 nucleotide sequence: TGTGCCAGCAGTACCCGGAGGACGAAGACGCAGTATTTT. Amino acids: CASSTRRTKTQYF.

The rearrangement links TRBV6-5 to TRBJ2-1; 8 bases are shared with TRBD1. The CDR3 loop spans 14 amino acids. V shed 2 bases and J 12 bases; nucleotides not matched to a gene: 9. Germline lookup yields CDR1 MNHEY and CDR2 SVGAGI. CDR3: CASSYRDRSGGQFF. The DNA of the CDR3 is TGTGCCAGCAGTTACCGGGACAGGTCAGGGGGGCAGTTCTTC.